This T cell receptor beta chain was obtained from a study of blood T cell repertoires in COVID-19. Study information: Collection of acute and convalescent COVID-19 samples took place in the United States, Italy and Spain. In each case, the material was cDNA or gDNA derived from T cells, B-cell-depleted T cells, or PBMCs.

This clone was found a few times. Clones were read by immunoSEQ multiplex PCR, and TCRdb kept only the in-frame ones, dropping some. Among 100,000 to 150,000 clones, roughly 91% were seen once, and the ten largest hold 1.5% to 1.7%. Germline CDR1 is MDHEN and CDR2 is SYDVKM. This CDR3 is built from 12 residues. V was clipped by 6 bases and J by 2 bases, with 7 bases between them. This TCR came from a human donor in a cohort sampled during active COVID-19. Sample: peripheral blood. This chain connects TRBV28 to TRBJ1-1; the D is unclear. CDR3 in DNA: TGTGCCAGCAGCGACATTAACACTGAAGCTTTCTTT. Translated, it gives CASSDINTEAFF.